The following is a T cell receptor beta chain sequence with its context. The data belong to a study of control samples from healthy donors and cancer patients. Assay used: immunoSEQ multiplex PCR; TCRdb lists only in-frame clones, some missing. The table records about 97,000 clones, roughly nine tenths of them present only once. CDR3 length: 14 amino acids. The germline V gene encodes CDR1 MNHEY and CDR2 SVGAGI. Between the trimmed V and J ends, which lost 5 bases and 5 bases, there was a span of 16 bases. The sequence derives from a woman aged 18-29 years in good health. The chain is built from TRBV6-5 and TRBJ2-7, with D tentatively TRBD1 or TRBD2 (5 bases each). The sequenced sample consisted of blood. CDR3 amino acids: CASSTPRELHEQYF. The CDR3 DNA reads TGTGCCAGCAGTACGCCCAGGGAGTTGCACGAGCAGTACTTC.